These 9 T cell receptor beta chains were all obtained from the same sample, sequenced in a study of technical replicates of blood from a few donors (dated by TCRdb to 2016 to 2017). Library preparation employed the immunoSEQ multiplex PCR assay. In its TCRdb copy, this immuneACCESS table keeps in-frame sequences only and misses some clones. Where compared with another copy, unresolved V genes explain less than half of these, and the others have no known cause. Here the sample has about 97,000 clones; approximately 94% occur a single time. The top ten clones comprise approximately 0.33% of the sample. Sequenced input: T cells isolated from PBMCs. The receptors derive from a human donor in good health.

This chain links TRBV2 with TRBJ2-2; TRBD1 might be the D (6 bases). Deletions cut 4 bases from V and 2 bases from J, with 14 bases between. Germline CDR1 reads SNHLY; CDR2 reads FYNNEI. The CDR3 is 16 residues long. For the CDR3, the DNA is TGTGCCAGCAGTGTGATAACAGGGATTAACACCGGGGAGCTGTTTTTT. It encodes CASSVITGINTGELFF.

The chain carries TRBV21-1 and TRBJ2-7; the table's D gene call, TRBD1, was not cross checked with the DNA. TRBV21-1 is designated a pseudogene. CDR3 length: 16 residues. CDR3 sequence: CASSKGVDRVSYEQYF. The CDR3 region has the DNA TGTGCCAGCAGCAAAGGCGTAGACAGGGTTAGCTACGAGCAGTACTTC.

J is TRBJ2-5 and V is TRBV29-1; tentative D call: TRBD2 (6 bases). Germline loops: CDR1 SQVTM, CDR2 ANQGSEA. Trimming left V 6 bases short and J 4 bases short, with 21 bases between. The length of the CDR3 is 15 residues. The CDR3 loop reads CSVALGTGARETQYF. DNA for the CDR3: TGCAGCGTCGCCCTAGGAACGGGAGCCCGAGAGACCCAGTACTTC.

The chain carries TRBV6-4 and TRBJ2-1, with 10 bases matching TRBD1. CDR3 length: 16 amino acids. CDR1 and CDR2 from the germline V gene are MRHNA and SNTAGT. The ends lost 0 bases at V and 6 bases at J; junction bases unmatched: 5. The chain's CDR3 is CASSDSGTGAVNEQFF. Written as DNA, the CDR3 is TGTGCCAGCAGTGACTCCGGGACAGGGGCAGTCAATGAGCAGTTCTTC.

V is TRBV5-5 and J is TRBJ1-1, with D unclear. CDR3 size: 14 residues. Trimming cost V 1 base and J 7 bases, with 14 bases left between them. Per the germline V gene, CDR1 is SGHKS and CDR2 is YYEKEE (reference sequence). The CDR3 loop reads CASSLYSERGEAFF. The DNA for the CDR3 is TGTGCCAGCAGCTTGTACTCTGAGCGTGGTGAAGCTTTCTTT. Looking up the rest from reference TRBV5-5 and TRBJ1-1 gives the full variable domain: DAGVTQSPTHLIKTRGQQVTLRCSPISGHKSVSWYQQVLGQGPQFIFQYYEKEERGRGNFPDRFSARQFPNYSSELNVNALLLGDSALYLCASSLYSERGEAFFGQGTRLTVV.

This sequence joins TRBV7-7 and TRBJ2-1; D is possibly TRBD2 (5 bases). The ends were cut back, 3 bases at V and 8 bases at J, with 11 bases in the middle. Germline values: CDR1 SSHAT, CDR2 FNYEAQ (reference sequence). The CDR3 has 13 residues. CDR3 protein: CASSFSGSHEQFF. For the CDR3, the DNA is TGTGCCAGCAGCTTTTCGGGGAGCCATGAGCAGTTCTTC.

The chain links TRBV7-2 to TRBJ2-5; 7 bases agree with TRBD2. CDR3 length equals 19 residues. From germline, CDR1 is SGHTA and CDR2 FQGNSA. Trimming at V came to 4 bases and at J to 5 bases, leaving 22 bases not matched to a gene. The CDR3 bases are TGTGCCAGCAGCTCCGGACTAGGAGGGGCCCACGAGGGAAGGGAGACCCAGTACTTC. It specifies CASSSGLGGAHEGRETQYF.

V and J are TRBV10-3 and TRBJ2-1; 8 bases map to TRBD2. This CDR3 contains 15 residues. J lost 7 bases, V lost 7 bases, and 12 bases had no gene match. Germline-derived CDR1 and CDR2 are ENHRY and SYGVKD. CDR3 protein: CAIKRDAGGENEQFF. CDR3 coding DNA: TGTGCCATCAAGCGTGATGCCGGGGGGGAAAATGAGCAGTTCTTC.

The chain combines TRBV27 with TRBJ2-7; 8 bases are shared with TRBD2. This CDR3 spans 15 amino acids. J lost 6 bases, V lost 3 bases, and 10 bases had no gene match. Germline CDR1 and CDR2: MNHEY and SMNVEV (reference sequence). The CDR3 DNA reads TGTGCCAGCAGTTTGATCGGGACTAGTACATCCGAGCAGTACTTC. Amino acid sequence: CASSLIGTSTSEQYF.